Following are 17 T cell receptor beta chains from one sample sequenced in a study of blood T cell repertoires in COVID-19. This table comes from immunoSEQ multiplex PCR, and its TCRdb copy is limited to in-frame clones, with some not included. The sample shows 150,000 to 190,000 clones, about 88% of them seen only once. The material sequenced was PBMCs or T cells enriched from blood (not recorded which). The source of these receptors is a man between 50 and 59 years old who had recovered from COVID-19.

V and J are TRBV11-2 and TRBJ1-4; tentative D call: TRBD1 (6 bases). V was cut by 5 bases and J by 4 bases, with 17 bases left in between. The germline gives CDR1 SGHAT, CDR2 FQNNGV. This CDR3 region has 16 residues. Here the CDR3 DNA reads TGTGCCAGCAGCCCCGCGGGGGGGGCCCTTAATGAAAAACTGTTTTTT. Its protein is CASSPAGGALNEKLFF.

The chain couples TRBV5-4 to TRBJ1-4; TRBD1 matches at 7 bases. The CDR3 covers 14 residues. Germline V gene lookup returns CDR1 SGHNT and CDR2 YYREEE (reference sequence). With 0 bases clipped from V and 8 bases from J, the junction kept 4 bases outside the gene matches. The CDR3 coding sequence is TGTGCCAGCAGCTTGGGAGGGGGCCGGGAAAAACTGTTTTTT. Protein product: CASSLGGGREKLFF.

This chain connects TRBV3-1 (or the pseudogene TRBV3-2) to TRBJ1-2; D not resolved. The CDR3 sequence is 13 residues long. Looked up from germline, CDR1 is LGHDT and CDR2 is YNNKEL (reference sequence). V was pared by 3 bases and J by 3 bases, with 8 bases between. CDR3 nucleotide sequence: TGTGCCAGCAGCCAGGCTGTGGACTATGGCTACACCTTC. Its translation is CASSQAVDYGYTF.

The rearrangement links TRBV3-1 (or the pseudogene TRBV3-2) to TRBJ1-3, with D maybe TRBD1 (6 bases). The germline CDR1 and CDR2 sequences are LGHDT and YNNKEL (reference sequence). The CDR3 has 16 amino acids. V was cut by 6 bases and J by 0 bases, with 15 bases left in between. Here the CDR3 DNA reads TGTGCCAGCAGTCCCCCGGACAGAATCTCTGGAAACACCATATATTTT. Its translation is CASSPPDRISGNTIYF.

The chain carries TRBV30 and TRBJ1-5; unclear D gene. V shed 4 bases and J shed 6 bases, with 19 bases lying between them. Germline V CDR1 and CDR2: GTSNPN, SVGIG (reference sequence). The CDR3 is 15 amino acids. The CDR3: CAWTEKTRRSQPQHF. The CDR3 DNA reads TGTGCCTGGACCGAGAAGACCAGGAGGAGTCAGCCCCAGCATTTT.

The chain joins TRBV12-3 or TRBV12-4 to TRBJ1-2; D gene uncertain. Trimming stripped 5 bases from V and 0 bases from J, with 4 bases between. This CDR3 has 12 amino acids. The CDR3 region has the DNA TGTGCCAGCAGTAGAGCTAACTATGGCTACACCTTC. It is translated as CASSRANYGYTF.

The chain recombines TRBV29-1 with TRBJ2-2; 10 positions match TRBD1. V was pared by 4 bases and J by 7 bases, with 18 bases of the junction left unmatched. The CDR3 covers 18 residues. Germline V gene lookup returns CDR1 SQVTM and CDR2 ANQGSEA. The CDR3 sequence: CSVGRTPGQGIDGGELFF. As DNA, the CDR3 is TGCAGCGTTGGCAGAACCCCGGGACAGGGGATTGACGGCGGGGAGCTGTTTTTT.

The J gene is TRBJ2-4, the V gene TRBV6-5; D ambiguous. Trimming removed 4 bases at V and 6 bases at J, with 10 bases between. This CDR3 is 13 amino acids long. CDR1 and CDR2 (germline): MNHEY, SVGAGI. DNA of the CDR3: TGTGCCAGCAGTTCCCAGTCGGGAAACATTCAGTACTTC. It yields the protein CASSSQSGNIQYF.

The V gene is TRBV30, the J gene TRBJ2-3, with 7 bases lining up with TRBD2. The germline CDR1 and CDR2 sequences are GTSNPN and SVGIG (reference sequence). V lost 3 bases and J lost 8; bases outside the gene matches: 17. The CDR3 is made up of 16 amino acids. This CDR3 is CAWRKVRGISGGTQYF. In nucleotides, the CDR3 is TGTGCCTGGAGGAAGGTGCGGGGGATCTCGGGGGGTACGCAGTATTTT.

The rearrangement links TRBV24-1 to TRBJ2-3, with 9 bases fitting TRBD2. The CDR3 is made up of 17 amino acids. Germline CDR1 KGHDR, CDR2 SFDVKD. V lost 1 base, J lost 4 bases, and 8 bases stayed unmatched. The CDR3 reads CATSDFRGTSSPDTQYF. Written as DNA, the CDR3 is TGTGCCACCAGTGATTTTCGGGGGACTAGCTCCCCAGATACGCAGTATTTT.

CDR3 sequence (DNA): TGTGCCAGTAGTGAGGGCCAAGTGCCTGGGGAGCTGTTTTTT. It translates to CASSEGQVPGELFF. The gene calls are TRBV19 and TRBJ2-2, with D perhaps matching TRBD2 (5 bases). Germline loops: CDR1 LNHDA, CDR2 SQIVND (reference sequence). Trimming removed 5 bases from V and 8 bases from J, with 15 bases in between. The CDR3 totals 14 residues.

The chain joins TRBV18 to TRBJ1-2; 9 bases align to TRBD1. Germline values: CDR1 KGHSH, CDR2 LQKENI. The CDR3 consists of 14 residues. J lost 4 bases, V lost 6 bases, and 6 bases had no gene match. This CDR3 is CASSYGTGPYGYTF. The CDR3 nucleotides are TGTGCCAGCTCCTACGGGACAGGGCCCTATGGCTACACCTTC.

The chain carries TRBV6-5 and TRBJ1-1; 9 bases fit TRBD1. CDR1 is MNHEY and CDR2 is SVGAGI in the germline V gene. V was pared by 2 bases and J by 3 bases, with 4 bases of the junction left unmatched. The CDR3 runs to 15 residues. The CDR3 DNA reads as TGTGCCAGCAGTTACGGCGACAGGGGGGACACTGAAGCTTTCTTT. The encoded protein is CASSYGDRGDTEAFF.

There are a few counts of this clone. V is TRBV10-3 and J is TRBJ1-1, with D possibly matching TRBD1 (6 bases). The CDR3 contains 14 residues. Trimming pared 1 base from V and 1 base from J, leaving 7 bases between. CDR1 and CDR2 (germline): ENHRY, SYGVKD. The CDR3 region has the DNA TGTGCCATCAGTGAGTTGGACAGGAACACTGAAGCTTTCTTT. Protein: CAISELDRNTEAFF.

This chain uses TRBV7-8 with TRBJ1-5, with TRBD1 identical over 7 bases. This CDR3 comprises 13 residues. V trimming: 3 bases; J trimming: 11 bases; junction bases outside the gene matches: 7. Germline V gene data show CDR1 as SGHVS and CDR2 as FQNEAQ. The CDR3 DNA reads TGTGCCAGCAGCTTGGGACAGTTATCAGCCCAGCATTTT. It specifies CASSLGQLSAQHF.

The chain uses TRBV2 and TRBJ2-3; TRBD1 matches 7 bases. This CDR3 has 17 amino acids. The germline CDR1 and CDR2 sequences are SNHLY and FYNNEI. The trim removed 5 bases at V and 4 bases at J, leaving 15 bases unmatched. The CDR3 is CASSPLRRRGQADTQYF. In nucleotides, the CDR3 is TGTGCCAGCAGTCCGCTTCGAAGAAGGGGGCAGGCAGATACGCAGTATTTT.

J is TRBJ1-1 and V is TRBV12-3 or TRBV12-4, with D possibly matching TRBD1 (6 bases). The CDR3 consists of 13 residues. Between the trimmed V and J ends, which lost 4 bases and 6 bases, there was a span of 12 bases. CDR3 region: CASSSRQAAEAFF. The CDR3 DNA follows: TGTGCCAGCAGTTCAAGACAGGCCGCTGAAGCTTTCTTT.